This T cell receptor (beta chain) was sequenced during a study of glioma-infiltrating T cells. TCR alpha and beta CDR3 regions were amplified from RNA using iRepertoire nested multiplex PCR. A single record per CDR3 protein comes from TCRdb applying MiXCR to the multiplex PCR reads. Altogether roughly 120,000 distinct CDR3 sequences are present, 23% being singletons, with the ten largest covering approximately 14%. This clonotype was seen more than once but under ten times. The CDR3 loop spans 17 amino acids. V gave up 1 base and J gave up 8 bases; unmatched junction bases: 13. The germline CDR1 and CDR2 sequences are MGHRA and YSYEKL.

What was sequenced was glioma tissue, nonneoplastic brain tissue, or PBMCs (not recorded which). The sequence was obtained from a human donor with low-grade glioma or glioblastoma, undergoing nonglioma brain surgery, or in good health (not recorded which). J is TRBJ2-1 and V is TRBV4-1, with 8 nucleotides matching TRBD2. As DNA, the CDR3 is TGCGCCAGCAGCCAAGCACTCGCGAGCGGGAGAGGGGATGAGCAGTTCTTC. Translation: CASSQALASGRGDEQFF.